This T cell receptor beta chain was sequenced for a study of T cells in Graves' hyperthyroidism and ophthalmopathy. Broader study findings: Peripheral blood also featured most of the thyroid clonotypes expanded above 0.001.

The germline V gene encodes CDR1 LNHDA and CDR2 SQIVND (reference sequence). The CDR3 runs 15 residues. With 3 bases clipped from V and 4 bases from J, the junction kept 5 bases outside the gene matches. With respect to this clonotype: Its antigen is as yet unknown.

Graves' hyperthyroidism qualified as stable when ophthalmopathy did not progress within 18 months. Not enrolled were patients with uncontrolled infection, other autoimmune disease, pregnancy or lactation. Researchers took RNA transcripts and amplified the TCR beta CDR3 regions from them. The study used the HTBI primer set for a first-round RT-PCR of the TCR CDR3. TCRdb independently ran MiXCR on the multiplex PCR reads; one entry per CDR3 protein. The data show hundreds of thousands of distinct CDR3 sequences, roughly 17% seen once. Sequencing was performed on blood. The clonotype originates from a woman between 18 and 30 years old with Graves' hyperthyroidism. J is TRBJ2-1 and V is TRBV19; 8 bases are a match to TRBD2. CDR3 coding DNA: TGTGCCAGTAGTATCGTAGCGGGGTCATACAATGAGCAGTTCTTC. Translation: CASSIVAGSYNEQFF.